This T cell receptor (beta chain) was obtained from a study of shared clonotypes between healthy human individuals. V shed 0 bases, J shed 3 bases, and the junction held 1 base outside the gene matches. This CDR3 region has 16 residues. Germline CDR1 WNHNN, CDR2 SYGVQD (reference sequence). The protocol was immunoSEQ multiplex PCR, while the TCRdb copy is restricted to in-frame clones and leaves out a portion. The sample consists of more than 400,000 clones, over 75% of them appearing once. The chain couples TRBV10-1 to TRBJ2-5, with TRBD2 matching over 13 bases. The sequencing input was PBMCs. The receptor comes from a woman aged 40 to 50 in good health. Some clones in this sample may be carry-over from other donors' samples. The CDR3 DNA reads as TGCGCCAGCAGTGAGTCACTAGCGGGAGGGGAAGAGACCCAGTACTTC. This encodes CASSESLAGGEETQYF.